This TCR beta chain came from a study of blood T cells in healthy people across ages. It was with a sample-barcoded 5' primer and a J-beta primer mix that a second PCR of roughly 7 to 12 cycles was run. One entry per CDR3 protein results from TCRdb running MiXCR on the 5' RACE reads. The table includes around 1,000,000 distinct CDR3 sequences, less than 25% detected once. The same sample was also used in a study of T cells of mothers and their children. From that report: It was through the M1S primer of the second PCR that sample barcodes and 2-4 random nucleotides were added. The TCR beta CDR3 read count exceeded 9 million for each mother and was a few million for each child.

The sample comprised blood. The receptor was isolated from a girl aged 2-9 years in good health.

This chain's CDR3 is CASSSYGGDGNEQFF. The CDR3 DNA is TGTGCCAGCAGTTCCTATGGGGGGGACGGCAATGAGCAGTTCTTC. The rearrangement uses TRBV2 and TRBJ2-1; 7 bases map to TRBD2. This CDR3 region has 15 residues. The V gene end was trimmed by 5 bases and the J gene end by 6 bases; junction bases not matched to a gene: 10. Germline V CDR1 and CDR2: SNHLY, FYNNEI.